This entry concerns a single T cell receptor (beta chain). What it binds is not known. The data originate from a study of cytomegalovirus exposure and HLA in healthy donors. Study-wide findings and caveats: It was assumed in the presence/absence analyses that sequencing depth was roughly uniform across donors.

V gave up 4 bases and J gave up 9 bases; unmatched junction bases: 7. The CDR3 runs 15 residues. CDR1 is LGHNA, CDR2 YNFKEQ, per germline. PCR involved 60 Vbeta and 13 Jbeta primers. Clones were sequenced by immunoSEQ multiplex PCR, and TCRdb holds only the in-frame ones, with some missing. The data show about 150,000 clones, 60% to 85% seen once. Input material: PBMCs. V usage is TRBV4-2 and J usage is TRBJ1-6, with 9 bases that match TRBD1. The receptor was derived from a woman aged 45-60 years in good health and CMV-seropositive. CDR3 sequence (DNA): TGTGCCAGCAGCCCCGACCGGGACAGGGCTTCACCCCTCCACTTT. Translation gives CASSPDRDRASPLHF.